The 13 T cell receptor beta chains below were found in one sample sequenced in a study of cytomegalovirus exposure and HLA in healthy donors. 13 Jbeta primers and 60 Vbeta primers were used for the PCR. The repertoire was sequenced with immunoSEQ multiplex PCR; TCRdb's copy has only in-frame clones and lacks some. In the table there are roughly 140,000 clones, 75% to 90% of which are singletons. Sequencing was carried out using PBMCs. The receptors here all came from a man in his forties or fifties in good health and CMV-seronegative.

This chain links TRBV2 with TRBJ1-4; 7 bases are a match to TRBD1. CDR3 size: 14 residues. J gave up 8 bases and V 6 bases, and 9 bases lay outside the gene matches. Germline values: CDR1 SNHLY, CDR2 FYNNEI. The DNA for the CDR3 is TGTGCCAGCAGCGGGGACAGTGGGGCAGAAAAACTGTTTTTT. It translates to CASSGDSGAEKLFF.

This clone has more than one count but fewer than ten. The chain has TRBV5-1 and TRBJ2-3; the D is unclear. The CDR3 loop spans 11 amino acids. V was clipped by 3 bases and J by 5 bases, with 4 bases between them. The germline gives CDR1 SGHRS, CDR2 YFSETQ. In nucleotides, the CDR3 is TGCGCCAGCAGCTCGGGAGATACGCAGTATTTT. Translated, it gives CASSSGDTQYF.

The chain combines TRBV5-5 with TRBJ2-5; D perhaps matches TRBD2 (6 bases). The V end was cut by 1 base, the J end by 5 bases, with 9 bases between. The CDR3 is made up of 13 amino acids. Germline V gene lookup returns CDR1 SGHKS and CDR2 YYEKEE (reference sequence). Here the CDR3 DNA reads TGTGCCAGCAGCTTGAGCGGGTCGGAGACCCAGTACTTC. It codes for CASSLSGSETQYF.

J is TRBJ2-2 and V is TRBV5-6; 11 positions agree with TRBD1. Germline CDR1 is SGHDT and CDR2 is YYEEEE. After removal of 4 bases from V and 5 bases from J, the junction contained 10 bases not matched to a gene. This CDR3 is built from 17 residues. DNA of the CDR3: TGTGCCAGCAGCCCAATGGGGACAGGGGGATTTACCGGGGAGCTGTTTTTT. Translation gives CASSPMGTGGFTGELFF.

The chain joins TRBV29-1 to TRBJ1-2, with D uncertain. Trimming removed 4 bases at V and 6 bases at J, with 3 bases between. Germline CDR1 and CDR2: SQVTM and ANQGSEA. The CDR3 sequence is 9 residues long. In nucleotides, the CDR3 is TGCAGCGTTGGAGATGGCTACACCTTC. This codes for CSVGDGYTF.

This sequence joins TRBV19 and TRBJ1-6; 8 positions match TRBD1. The germline V gene has CDR1 LNHDA and CDR2 SQIVND (reference sequence). V trimming: 5 bases; J trimming: 7 bases; junction bases outside the gene matches: 7. This CDR3 region has 15 residues. Here the CDR3 reads CASSPWTGRNSPLHF. CDR3 nucleotide sequence: TGTGCCAGTAGTCCCTGGACAGGGCGCAATTCACCCCTCCACTTT.

The genes are TRBV6-5 and TRBJ1-6; 8 positions agree with TRBD1. Per the germline V gene, CDR1 is MNHEY and CDR2 is SVGAGI. The CDR3 runs 14 residues. The J segment lost 10 bases and the V segment lost 4 bases, leaving 6 bases of the junction unmatched. CDR3 DNA: TGTGCCAGCAGTTCCGGGACAGGCCGCTCACCCCTCCACTTT. Translated, it gives CASSSGTGRSPLHF.

This clone has only a few counts. The chain is built from TRBV10-1 and TRBJ1-1, with 8 bases that match TRBD1. V dropped 3 bases and J dropped 7; count of bases not matched to a gene: 4. The V gene's germline CDR1 is WNHNN and CDR2 SYGVQD (reference sequence). The CDR3 is 13 amino acids. In nucleotides, the CDR3 is TGCGCCAGCAGTGAAAGACAGGGGAATGAAGCTTTCTTT. It codes for CASSERQGNEAFF.

J is TRBJ1-5 and V is TRBV18; no clear D gene. The germline CDR1 and CDR2 sequences are KGHSH and LQKENI. The V gene lost 6 bases and the J gene lost 4 bases, with 10 bases spanning the gap. CDR3 length equals 13 residues. This CDR3 is CASSSSRNQPQHF. As DNA, the CDR3 is TGTGCCAGCTCTTCTAGCAGAAATCAGCCCCAGCATTTT.

In this sample, this clone turned up a few times. The chain uses TRBV11-2 and TRBJ1-1; D may be TRBD1 (6 bases). This CDR3 contains 16 residues. Germline values: CDR1 SGHAT, CDR2 FQNNGV. Trimming shortened V by 3 bases and J by 0 bases, and 14 bases separated the two germline ends. In nucleotides, the CDR3 is TGTGCCAGCAGCTTCCCGACAGGAATCATGAACACTGAAGCTTTCTTT. Translated, it gives CASSFPTGIMNTEAFF.

The gene calls are TRBV9 and TRBJ1-3, with no clear D. This CDR3 has 13 amino acids. The V gene's germline CDR1 is SGDLS and CDR2 YYNGEE. V dropped 0 bases and J dropped 4 bases, with 5 bases sitting between them. The CDR3 DNA follows: TGTGCCAGCAGCGTAGCAAGCGGAAACACCATATATTTT. It is translated as CASSVASGNTIYF.

This clone occurred a few times. This CDR3 is CASRFRDGGGAEQYF. The CDR3 DNA follows: TGTGCCAGCAGGTTCCGGGACGGGGGAGGGGCCGAGCAGTACTTC. The gene calls are TRBV28 and TRBJ2-7; 7 bases align to TRBD2. CDR1 and CDR2 from the germline V gene are MDHEN and SYDVKM. The CDR3 loop spans 15 amino acids. Trimming cost V 6 bases and J 6 bases; bases outside gene matches: 14.

This clone is a singleton in its sample. The rearrangement uses TRBV9 and TRBJ2-7; 7 nucleotides line up with TRBD2. This CDR3 comprises 12 residues. CDR1 and CDR2 from the germline V gene are SGDLS and YYNGEE. V was pared by 1 base and J by 6 bases, with 1 base of the junction left unmatched. The CDR3 region has the DNA TGTGCCAGCAGCGTATCGGGGGGCGAGCAGTACTTC. Its translation: CASSVSGGEQYF.